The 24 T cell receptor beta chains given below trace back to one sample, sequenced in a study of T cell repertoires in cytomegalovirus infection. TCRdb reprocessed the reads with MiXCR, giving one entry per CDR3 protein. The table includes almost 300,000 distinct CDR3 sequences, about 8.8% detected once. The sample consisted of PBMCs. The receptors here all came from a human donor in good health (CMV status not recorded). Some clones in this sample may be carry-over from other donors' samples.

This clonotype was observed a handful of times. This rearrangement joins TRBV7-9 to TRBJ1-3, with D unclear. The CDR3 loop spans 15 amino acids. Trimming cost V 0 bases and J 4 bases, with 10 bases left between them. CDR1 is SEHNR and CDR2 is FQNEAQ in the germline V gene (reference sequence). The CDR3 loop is CASSLAADIGNTIYF. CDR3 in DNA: TGTGCCAGCAGCTTAGCGGCTGACATCGGAAACACCATATATTTT.

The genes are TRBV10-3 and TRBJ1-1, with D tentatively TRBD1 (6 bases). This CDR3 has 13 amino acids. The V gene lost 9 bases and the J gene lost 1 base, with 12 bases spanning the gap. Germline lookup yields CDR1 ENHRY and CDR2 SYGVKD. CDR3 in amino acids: CAIGGQRNTEAFF. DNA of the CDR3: TGTGCCATAGGGGGGCAAAGGAACACTGAAGCTTTCTTT.

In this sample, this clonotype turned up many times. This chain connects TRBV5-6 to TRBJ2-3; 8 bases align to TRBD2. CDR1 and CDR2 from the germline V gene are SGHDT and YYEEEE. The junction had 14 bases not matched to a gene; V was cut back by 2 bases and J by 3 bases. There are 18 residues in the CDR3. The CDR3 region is CASSFGPLRGGRTDTQYF. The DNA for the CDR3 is TGTGCCAGCAGCTTTGGACCACTACGCGGGGGGCGGACAGATACGCAGTATTTT.

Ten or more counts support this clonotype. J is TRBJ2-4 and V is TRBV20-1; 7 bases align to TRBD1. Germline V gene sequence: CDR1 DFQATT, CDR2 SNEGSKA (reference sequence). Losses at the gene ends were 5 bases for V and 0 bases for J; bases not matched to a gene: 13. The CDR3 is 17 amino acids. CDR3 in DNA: TGCAGTGCTTCTGATCCCAGACAGGGCTTAGCCAAAAACATTCAGTACTTC. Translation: CSASDPRQGLAKNIQYF.

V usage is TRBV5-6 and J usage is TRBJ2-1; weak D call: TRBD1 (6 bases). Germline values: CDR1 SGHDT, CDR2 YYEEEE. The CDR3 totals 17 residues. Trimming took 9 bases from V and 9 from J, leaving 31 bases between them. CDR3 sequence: CATSRGRGTALHVEQFF. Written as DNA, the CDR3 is TGTGCCACCAGTCGAGGAAGGGGGACCGCCCTCCATGTTGAGCAGTTCTTC.

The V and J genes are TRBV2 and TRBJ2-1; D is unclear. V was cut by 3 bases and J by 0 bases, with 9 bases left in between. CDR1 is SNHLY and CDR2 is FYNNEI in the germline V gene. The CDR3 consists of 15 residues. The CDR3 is CASSDEQASYNEQFF. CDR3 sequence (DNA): TGTGCCAGCAGTGATGAGCAGGCCTCCTACAATGAGCAGTTCTTC. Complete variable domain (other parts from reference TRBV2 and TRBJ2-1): EPEVTQTPSHQVTQMGQEVILRCVPISNHLYFYWYRQILGQKVEFLVSFYNNEISEKSEIFDDQFSVERPDGSNFTLKIRSTKLEDSAMYFCASSDEQASYNEQFFGPGTRLTVL.

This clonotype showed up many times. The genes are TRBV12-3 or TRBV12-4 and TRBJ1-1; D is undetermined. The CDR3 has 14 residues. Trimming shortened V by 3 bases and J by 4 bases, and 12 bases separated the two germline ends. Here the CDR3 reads CASSLVPRVTEAFF. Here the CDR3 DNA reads TGTGCCAGCAGTTTGGTCCCCCGGGTCACTGAAGCTTTCTTT.

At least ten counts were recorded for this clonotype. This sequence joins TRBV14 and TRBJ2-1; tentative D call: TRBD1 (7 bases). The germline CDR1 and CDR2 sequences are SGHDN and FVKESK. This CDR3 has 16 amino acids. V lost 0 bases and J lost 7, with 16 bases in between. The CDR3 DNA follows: TGTGCCAGCAGCCAAGATTATGGCAGGGGGGAGAATGAGCAGTTCTTC. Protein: CASSQDYGRGENEQFF.

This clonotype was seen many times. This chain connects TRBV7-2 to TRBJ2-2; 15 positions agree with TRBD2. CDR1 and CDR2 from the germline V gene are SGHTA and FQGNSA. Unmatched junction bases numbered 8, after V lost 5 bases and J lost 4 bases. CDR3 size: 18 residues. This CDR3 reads CASSISGLAGGLTGELFF. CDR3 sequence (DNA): TGTGCCAGCAGCATTTCGGGACTAGCGGGGGGACTCACCGGGGAGCTGTTTTTT.

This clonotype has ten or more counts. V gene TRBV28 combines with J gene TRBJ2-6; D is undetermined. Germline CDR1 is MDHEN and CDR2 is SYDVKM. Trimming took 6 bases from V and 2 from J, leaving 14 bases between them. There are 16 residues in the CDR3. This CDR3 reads CASSRALPAGANVLTF. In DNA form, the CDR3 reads TGTGCCAGCAGCCGTGCTTTGCCGGCTGGGGCCAACGTCCTGACTTTC.

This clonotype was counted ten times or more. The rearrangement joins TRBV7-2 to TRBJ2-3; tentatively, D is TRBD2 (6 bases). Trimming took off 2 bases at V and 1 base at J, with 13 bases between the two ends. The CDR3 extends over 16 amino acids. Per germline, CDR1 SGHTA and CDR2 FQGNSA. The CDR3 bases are TGTGCCAGCAGCTTACATCTTCCGGGAGGCACAGATACGCAGTATTTT. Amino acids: CASSLHLPGGTDTQYF.

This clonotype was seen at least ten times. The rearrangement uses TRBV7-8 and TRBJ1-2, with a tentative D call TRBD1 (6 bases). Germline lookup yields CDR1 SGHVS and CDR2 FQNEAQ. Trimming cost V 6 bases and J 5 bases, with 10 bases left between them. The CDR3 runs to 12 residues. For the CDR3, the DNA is TGTGCCAGCAGGGGGGCAACTTATGGCTACACCTTC. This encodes CASRGATYGYTF.

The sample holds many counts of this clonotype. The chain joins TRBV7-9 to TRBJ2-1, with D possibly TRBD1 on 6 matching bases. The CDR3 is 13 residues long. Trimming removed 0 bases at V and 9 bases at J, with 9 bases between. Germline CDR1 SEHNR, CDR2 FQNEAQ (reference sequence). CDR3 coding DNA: TGTGCCAGCAGCTTAGCGGGGGCTCTTGAGCAGTTCTTC. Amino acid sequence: CASSLAGALEQFF.

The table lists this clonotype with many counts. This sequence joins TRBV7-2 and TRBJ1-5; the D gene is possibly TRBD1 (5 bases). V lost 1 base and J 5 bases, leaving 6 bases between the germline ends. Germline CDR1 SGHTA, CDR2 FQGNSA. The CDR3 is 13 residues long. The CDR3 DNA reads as TGTGCCAGCAGCTTAGGAGGGGATCAGCCCCAGCATTTT. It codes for CASSLGGDQPQHF.

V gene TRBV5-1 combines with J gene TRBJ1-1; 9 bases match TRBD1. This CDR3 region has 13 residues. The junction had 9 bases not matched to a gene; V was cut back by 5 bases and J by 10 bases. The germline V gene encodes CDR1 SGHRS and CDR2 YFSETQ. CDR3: CASRHRDRESAFF. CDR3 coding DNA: TGCGCCAGCAGACACCGGGACAGGGAATCAGCTTTCTTT.

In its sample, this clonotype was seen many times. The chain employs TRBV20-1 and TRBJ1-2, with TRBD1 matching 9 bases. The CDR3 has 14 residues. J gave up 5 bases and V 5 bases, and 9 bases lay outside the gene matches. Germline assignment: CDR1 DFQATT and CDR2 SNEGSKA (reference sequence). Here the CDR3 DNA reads TGCAGTGCTGCCGGGACAGGGAATAATTATGGCTACACCTTC. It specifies CSAAGTGNNYGYTF.

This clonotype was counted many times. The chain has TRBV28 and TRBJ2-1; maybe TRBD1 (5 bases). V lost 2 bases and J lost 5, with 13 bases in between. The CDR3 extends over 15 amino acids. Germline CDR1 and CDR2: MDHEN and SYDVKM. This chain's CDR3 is CASSLVGHPNNEQFF. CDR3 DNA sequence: TGTGCCAGCAGTTTAGTGGGGCACCCCAACAATGAGCAGTTCTTC.

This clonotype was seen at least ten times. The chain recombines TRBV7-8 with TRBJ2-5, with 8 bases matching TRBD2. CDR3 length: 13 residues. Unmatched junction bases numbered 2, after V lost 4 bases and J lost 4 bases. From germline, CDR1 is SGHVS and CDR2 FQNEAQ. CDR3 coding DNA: TGTGCCAGCAGCTCGACTAGCGTAGAGACCCAGTACTTC. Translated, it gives CASSSTSVETQYF.

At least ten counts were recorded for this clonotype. CDR3 sequence reads: CASSLLGNEQYV. The CDR3 nucleotides read TGTGCCAGCAGCTTACTGGGTAACGAGCAGTACGTC. The chain carries TRBV7-8 and TRBJ2-7; D not resolved. The CDR3 covers 12 residues. Germline CDR1 SGHVS, CDR2 FQNEAQ. V lost 2 bases to trimming and J lost 5 bases, with 7 bases between them.

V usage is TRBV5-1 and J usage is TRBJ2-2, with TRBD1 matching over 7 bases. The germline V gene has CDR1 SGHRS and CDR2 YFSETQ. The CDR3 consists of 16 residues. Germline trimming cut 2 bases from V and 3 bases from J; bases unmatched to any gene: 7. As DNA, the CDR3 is TGCGCCAGCAGCTTCCCTACAGGGGACCACACCGGGGAGCTGTTTTTT. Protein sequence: CASSFPTGDHTGELFF.

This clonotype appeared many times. The DNA of the CDR3 is TGTGCCAGCAGCTTAGCTCAGGGGGTGGAGACCCAGTACTTC. It yields the protein CASSLAQGVETQYF. The chain has TRBV7-2 and TRBJ2-5, with TRBD1 matching over 7 bases. This CDR3 spans 14 amino acids. Trimming at V came to 0 bases and at J to 5 bases, leaving 3 bases not matched to a gene. The V gene's germline CDR1 is SGHTA and CDR2 FQGNSA.

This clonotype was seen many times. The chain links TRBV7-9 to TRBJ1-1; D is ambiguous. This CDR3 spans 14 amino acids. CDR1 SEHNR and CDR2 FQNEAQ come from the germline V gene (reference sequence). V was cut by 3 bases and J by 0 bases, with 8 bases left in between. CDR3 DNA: TGTGCCAGCAGCTTCGGCGGAATGAACACTGAAGCTTTCTTT. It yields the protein CASSFGGMNTEAFF.

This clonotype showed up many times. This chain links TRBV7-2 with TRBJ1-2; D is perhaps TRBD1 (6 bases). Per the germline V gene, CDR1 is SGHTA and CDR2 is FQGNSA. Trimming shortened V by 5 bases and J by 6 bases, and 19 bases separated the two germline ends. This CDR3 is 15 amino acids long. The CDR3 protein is CASSPDGGGLDGYTF. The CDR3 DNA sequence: TGTGCCAGCAGCCCGGACGGAGGGGGGTTGGATGGCTACACCTTC.

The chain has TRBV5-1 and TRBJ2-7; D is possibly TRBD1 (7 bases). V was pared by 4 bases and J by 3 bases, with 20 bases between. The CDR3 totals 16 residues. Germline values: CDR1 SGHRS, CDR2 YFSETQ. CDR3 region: CASSPNQGGRFYEQYV. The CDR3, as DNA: TGCGCCAGCAGCCCAAATCAGGGGGGAAGATTCTACGAGCAGTACGTC.